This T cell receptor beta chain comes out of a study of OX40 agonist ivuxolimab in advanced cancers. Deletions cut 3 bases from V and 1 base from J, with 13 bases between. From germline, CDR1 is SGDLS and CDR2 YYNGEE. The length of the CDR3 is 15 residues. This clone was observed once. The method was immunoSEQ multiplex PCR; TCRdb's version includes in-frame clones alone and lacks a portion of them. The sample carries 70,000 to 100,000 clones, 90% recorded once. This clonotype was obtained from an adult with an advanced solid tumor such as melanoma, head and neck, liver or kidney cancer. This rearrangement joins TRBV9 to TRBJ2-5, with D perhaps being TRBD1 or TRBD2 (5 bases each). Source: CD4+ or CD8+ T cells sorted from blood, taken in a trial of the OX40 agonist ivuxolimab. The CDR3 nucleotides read TGTGCCAGCAGCGGGGACGGCGTTCTCCAAGAGACCCAGTACTTC. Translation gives CASSGDGVLQETQYF.